A selection of T cell receptor beta chains follows, all from one sample in a study of radiotherapy plus CTLA-4 blockade in lung cancer. Assay used: immunoSEQ multiplex PCR; TCRdb lists only in-frame clones, some missing. The data show about 120,000 clones, with approximately 90% seen just once and approximately 6.6% held by the top ten. The sequences come from peripheral blood, collected from a patient treated with radiotherapy plus ipilimumab. The receptors originated from a human donor with non-small cell lung cancer that progressed on radiotherapy plus ipilimumab. Both conserved end residues are part of each CDR3. Each record gives: D gene, clone size, J gene, V gene, CDR3 DNA, CDR3 protein. D genes are given only for firm matches. A row's size may be missing; if present it is once, few, many or a size class.

>TRBD2|.|TRBJ2-2|TRBV4-1
TGCGCCAGCAGCCAAGGACTAGCGGGAGTAAGGACCGGGGAGCTGTTTTTT
CASSQGLAGVRTGELFF
>TRBD2|.|TRBJ2-1|TRBV7-8
TGTGCCAGCAGCTTTTGGACTAGCGGGAGGCCCGCTCTCAATGAGCAGTTCTTC
CASSFWTSGRPALNEQFF
>.|.|TRBJ2-3|TRBV5-6
TGTGCCAGCAGCGATGGGACATCAAACACAGATACGCAGTATTTT
CASSDGTSNTDTQYF
>.|.|TRBJ2-7|TRBV2
TGTGCCAGCAGACAGGGCTACGAGCAGTACTTC
CASRQGYEQYF
>.|once|TRBJ1-2|TRBV29-1
TGCAGCGTTCTGGGGTTTAACTATGGCTACACCTTC
CSVLGFNYGYTF
>.|.|TRBJ2-7|TRBV6-6
TGTGCCAGCAGGGAGGAGGGGGCGAAGTACTACGAGCAGTACTTC
CASREEGAKYYEQYF
>.|.|TRBJ2-1|TRBV5-6
TGTGCCAGCAGCTCGAATGGTGGAAGCTCCTACAATGAGCAGTTCTTC
CASSSNGGSSYNEQFF
>.|.|TRBJ1-3|TRBV21-1
TGTGCCAGCAGCAAAGCAAAAGGGTTAAGGCCCTCTGGAAACACCATATATTTT
CASSKAKGLRPSGNTIYF
>TRBD2|once|TRBJ2-1|TRBV9
TGTGCCAGCAGCGTAGATAGCGGGAGGTGGAATGAGCAGTTCTTC
CASSVDSGRWNEQFF
>.|.|TRBJ2-2|TRBV19
TGTGCCAGTAGTATTAGGCTGAAACCAAAAGGCGGGGAGCTGTTTTTT
CASSIRLKPKGGELFF
>TRBD2|.|TRBJ2-5|TRBV19
TGTGCCAGTAGTATAGCAGGGACTAGCGGCCCCGGGGGAGAGACCCAGTACTTC
CASSIAGTSGPGGETQYF
>.|.|TRBJ2-3|TRBV19
TGTGCCAGTAGTGCCCAGCTGGATACGCAGTATTTT
CASSAQLDTQYF
>.|.|TRBJ2-3|TRBV5-1
TGCGCCAGCAGCCCCTGGGGGCGCACAGATACGCAGTATTTT
CASSPWGRTDTQYF
>.|.|TRBJ2-7|TRBV6-4
TGTGCCAGCAGTGACGGGAGTACCTACGAGCAGTACTTC
CASSDGSTYEQYF
>TRBD2|once|TRBJ2-3|TRBV9
TGTGCCAGCAGCCCCTCAGGACTAGCGGGAGGGCCCTCAGCAGATACGCAGTATTTT
CASSPSGLAGGPSADTQYF
>.|.|TRBJ2-5|TRBV6-1
TGTGCCAGCAGAAGCCAAGAGACCCAGTACTTC
CASRSQETQYF
>TRBD2|.|TRBJ2-4|TRBV2
TGTGCCAGCACCGAGGACCCCCCGGGGAGGGCTGGAAACATTCAGTACTTC
CASTEDPPGRAGNIQYF
>.|.|TRBJ2-3|TRBV6-5
TGTGCCAGCAGTTCTCTAGCGCGACAGGTCCCAGATACGCAGTATTTT
CASSSLARQVPDTQYF
>.|.|TRBJ2-5|TRBV5-1
TGCGCCAGCAGGCTTCCCCCCCAAGAGACCCAGTACTTC
CASRLPPQETQYF
>TRBD2|once|TRBJ2-1|TRBV6-5
TGTGCCAGCACCCCAGCGGGAGGGCCCCATGAGCAGTTCTTC
CASTPAGGPHEQFF
>TRBD2|.|TRBJ2-1|TRBV18
TGTGCCAGCTCACCACCGTTAGGGACTAGCGGATACAATGAGCAGTTCTTC
CASSPPLGTSGYNEQFF
>TRBD2|.|TRBJ2-7|TRBV7-9
TGTGCCAGCAGCTTAGTAGTACTAGCGGGATCAACACCCTACGAGCAGTACTTC
CASSLVVLAGSTPYEQYF
>TRBD2|.|TRBJ2-2|TRBV9
TGTGCCAGCTCTCACCCGGGACTAGCGGGAGGGAACACCGGGGAGCTGTTTTTT
CASSHPGLAGGNTGELFF
>.|.|TRBJ2-3|TRBV27
TGTGCCAGCAGCCGCGATGGGAAGGCAGATACGCAGTATTTT
CASSRDGKADTQYF
>.|.|TRBJ2-5|TRBV13
TGTGCCAGCAGCCCAGAGGGTAGCGGATACCAAGAGACCCAGTACTTC
CASSPEGSGYQETQYF
>.|few|TRBJ1-2|TRBV5-4
TGTGCCAGCAGCTTGCGCTGGCCTCCTTATGGCTACACCTTC
CASSLRWPPYGYTF
>.|.|TRBJ2-7|TRBV5-1
TGCGCCAGCAGCTTGTTCGGGTCCCCCTCCTACGAGCAGTACTTC
CASSLFGSPSYEQYF
>.|.|TRBJ1-3|TRBV18
TGTGCCAGCTCACCCCCACCCAGGGACCGCGACTCTGGAAACACCATATATTTT
CASSPPPRDRDSGNTIYF
>.|.|TRBJ2-7|TRBV5-6
TGTGCCAGCAGCTTGGTTCACCGGGACAATGGTCGGTACTTC
CASSLVHRDNGRYF
>.|once|TRBJ2-5|TRBV11-2
TGTGCCAGCAGCTTAGATCGAGAGACCCAGTACTTC
CASSLDRETQYF
>TRBD2|.|TRBJ2-1|TRBV5-4
TGTGCCAGCAGCTCTACTAGCGGGGGCTACAATGAGCAGTTCTTC
CASSSTSGGYNEQFF
>.|.|TRBJ2-1|TRBV2
TGTGCCAGCAGTGACGGAGCCTACAATGAGCAGTTCTTC
CASSDGAYNEQFF
>.|.|TRBJ2-6|TRBV6-5
TGTGCCAGCAGTCCGCCGGGGGCCAACGTCCTGACTTTC
CASSPPGANVLTF
>TRBD1|.|TRBJ2-1|TRBV5-1
TGCGCCAGCAGTTCCGGGACAGGGTTAGTTGGGTCAAATGAGCAGTTCTTC
CASSSGTGLVGSNEQFF
>.|.|TRBJ2-2|TRBV2
TGTGCCAGCAGGGGGGCGGGGGCCACCGGGGAGCTGTTTTTT
CASRGAGATGELFF
>TRBD1|.|TRBJ1-1|TRBV18
TGTGCCAGCTCACCAGCAGGGGGAGACACTGAAGCTTTCTTT
CASSPAGGDTEAFF
>.|.|TRBJ2-7|TRBV7-8
TGTGCCAGCAGCTTAGACCGGACCACCTACGAGCAGTACTTC
CASSLDRTTYEQYF
>TRBD2|.|TRBJ2-7|TRBV2
TGTGCCAGCAGTGGACTAGCGGGCTTCTACGAGCAGTACTTC
CASSGLAGFYEQYF
>TRBD1|.|TRBJ2-7|TRBV14
TGTGCCAGCAGCCCGGCCAGGGGGCCCTACGAGCAGTACTTC
CASSPARGPYEQYF
>.|.|TRBJ1-3|TRBV6-1
TGTGCCAGCCGACCGAGCTCTGGAAACACCATATATTTT
CASRPSSGNTIYF
>.|.|TRBJ1-1|TRBV6-5
TGTGCCAGCAGTTACTACCAAGGACGGAAGAACACTGAAGCTTTCTTT
CASSYYQGRKNTEAFF
>.|.|TRBJ2-5|TRBV11-2
TGTGCCAGCAGCTTCAGGGGTTTCGCAGAGACCCAGTACTTC
CASSFRGFAETQYF
>.|.|TRBJ2-7|TRBV15
TGTGCCACCAGCAGCGGAGGCGAGTACGAGCAGTACTTC
CATSSGGEYEQYF
>TRBD1|.|TRBJ1-1|TRBV27
TGTGCCAGCGGTGTCGGGACAGGTAAAGCTTTCTTT
CASGVGTGKAFF
>.|.|TRBJ1-4|TRBV7-9
TGTGCCAGCAGCCGTCAAGAGGGGTGGGAAAAACTGTTTTTT
CASSRQEGWEKLFF
>.|.|TRBJ2-2|TRBV5-1
TGCGCCAGCAGCTCCAGGCCCAGATCGGCGGGTAACACCGGGGAGCTGTTTTTT
CASSSRPRSAGNTGELFF
>.|.|TRBJ1-2|TRBV19
TGTGCCAGTAGCATATCGGCGGACAGAATCTATGGCTACACCTTC
CASSISADRIYGYTF
>TRBD1|once|TRBJ1-3|TRBV5-4
TGTGCCAGCAGCTTGACAGGGGCGAGCTCTGGAAACACCATATATTTT
CASSLTGASSGNTIYF
>TRBD2|few|TRBJ2-3|TRBV5-8
TGTGCCAGCAGCTTGGCCGCGACTAGCGGGAGCAAAGATACGCAGTATTTT
CASSLAATSGSKDTQYF
>TRBD1|.|TRBJ2-3|TRBV7-2
TGTGCCAGCAGCTTAGCGGGACAGGGGACAGATACGCAGTATTTT
CASSLAGQGTDTQYF
>TRBD1|once|TRBJ2-5|TRBV6-5
TGTGCCAGCAGTTACCCCGGGACAGGGAACCAGTACTTC
CASSYPGTGNQYF
>.|.|TRBJ2-2|TRBV9
TGTGCCAGCAGCGTTTCCGTCGTGAACACCGGGGAGCTGTTTTTT
CASSVSVVNTGELFF
>TRBD2|.|TRBJ2-3|TRBV19
TGTGCCAGTAGTGTACCGGGACTAGGCACAGATACGCAGTATTTT
CASSVPGLGTDTQYF
>.|.|TRBJ2-3|TRBV7-8
TGTGCCAGCACCCCCCGTGCGACTAGCACAGATACGCAGTATTTT
CASTPRATSTDTQYF
>.|.|TRBJ2-2|TRBV29-1
TGCAGCGCGGGACCAAAGGACACCGGGGAGCTGTTTTTT
CSAGPKDTGELFF
>.|.|TRBJ2-5|TRBV11-3
TGTGCCAGCAGCCCCCAGGGGAGGGAGACCCAGTACTTC
CASSPQGRETQYF
>.|once|TRBJ1-2|TRBV27
TGTGCCAGCAGCACCGGGGCCTTCGGTGGCTACACCTTC
CASSTGAFGGYTF
>.|.|TRBJ2-2|TRBV5-4
TGTGCCAGCAGCTTGGACGCAACCGGGGAGCTGTTTTTT
CASSLDATGELFF
>.|.|TRBJ1-4|TRBV7-9
TGTGCCAGCAGCTTAAAGGGAACTAATGAAAAACTGTTTTTT
CASSLKGTNEKLFF